Below, one T cell receptor (beta chain) is given with its context. The antigen it recognizes is unknown. The sample holds no much larger clone one base away, and base qualities are not on file. The data were obtained in a study of T cell changes during pregnancy in multiple sclerosis (dated by TCRdb to about 2019). A note on the overall study: In women with multiple sclerosis, the researchers looked at how the T cell repertoire shifted as pregnancy progressed.

The library came from the immunoSEQ multiplex PCR assay. TCRdb took over this immuneACCESS table, retaining in-frame rearrangements with V and J assigned. Such tables are incomplete; in checked studies, under half of the missing clones stem from an unresolved V gene, and the remainder is unexplained. The table for this sample lists about 77,000 clones; roughly 91% of them were counted only once. Clones ranked in the top ten supply just over 2.5% of the sample. This sequence originates from a female donor in good health, enrolled as a control in a pregnancy study. The sequencing used peripheral blood, collected after pregnancy.

The nucleotide sequence reads as follows: TGTGCCAGCAGCTCGCCGACAGGGCAAGAGACCCAGTACTTC. This gives the protein CASSSPTGQETQYF. Recombination joined TRBV11-3 with TRBJ2-5; the central 7 bases match TRBD1. CDR1 and CDR2, looked up from the germline V gene, are SGHNT and YENEEA. V ends up 4 bases short and J 2 bases short, with an unmatched junction base count of 4. Measured from the cysteine to the phenylalanine, the CDR3 is 14 residues long. Just CDR3 DNA is preserved here, 42 bases in frame from base 1.